The next 23 T cell receptor beta chains were all read from a single sample in a study of regulatory T cells in long-lasting Graves disease (dated by TCRdb to about 2021). The sample's time point label, in plain terms: persistent/refractory GD, antithyroid drugs over 5 years with positive TRAb. For both TCR sequencing and RNA sequencing, RNA was extracted from PBMCs using TRIzol. The method behind the library was multiplex PCR. Instrument used: Illumina HiSeq 4000. To build TCR beta libraries, CDR3 regions were amplified by Arm-PCR using iRepertoire HTBI primers. TCRdb cleaned the public reads at Q25 with fastp, built clones with MiXCR and kept in-frame beta chains. One record per CDR3 amino acid sequence lists the most common genes and DNA. The sample profile shows fewer than 550,000 distinct CDR3 sequences; about 22% of them were found once. The ten largest make up roughly 7% of the sample. Material: peripheral blood mononuclear cells (PBMCs), obtained when the disease was refractory, from a patient treated with antithyroid drugs. The receptors shown here come from a female donor with Graves disease.

At least ten counts were recorded for this clonotype. The chain recombines TRBV11-2 with TRBJ2-7; D may be TRBD1 (6 bases). Germline-derived CDR1 and CDR2 are SGHAT and FQNNGV. The CDR3 has 16 residues. Trimming took off 0 bases at V and 2 bases at J, with 14 bases between the two ends. In DNA, the CDR3 is TGTGCCAGCAGCTTAGATTCGACAGGTGTACCCTACGAGCAGTACTTC. This encodes CASSLDSTGVPYEQYF.

This clonotype has a count of ten or more. J is TRBJ1-5 and V is TRBV5-6; a weak D match, TRBD1 (5 bases). The germline V and J ends were trimmed by 5 bases and 2 bases, with 14 bases remaining between them. The CDR3 is 15 amino acids. CDR1 is SGHDT, CDR2 YYEEEE, per germline. CDR3 region: CASSLRSGGNQPQHF. The CDR3 region has the DNA TGTGCCAGCAGTTTACGCTCGGGGGGCAATCAGCCCCAGCATTTT.

This clonotype was recorded a few times. V usage is TRBV29-1 and J usage is TRBJ2-5, with D unclear. This CDR3 region has 12 residues. V was pared by 3 bases and J by 2 bases, with 7 bases between. Germline V lookup: CDR1 SQVTM, CDR2 ANQGSEA. The CDR3 DNA reads as TGCAGCGTTGATGCCGGACAAGAGACCCAGTACTTC. Amino acid sequence: CSVDAGQETQYF. The variable domain in full, completed from reference TRBV29-1 and TRBJ2-5, reads SAVISQKPSRDICQRGTSLTIQCQVDSQVTMMFWYRQQPGQSLTLIATANQGSEATYESGFVIDKFPISRPNLTFSTLTVSNMSPEDSSIYLCSVDAGQETQYFGPGTRLLVL.

The chain combines TRBV19 with TRBJ2-5; the match to TRBD1 covers 8 bases. The CDR3 contains 14 residues. Unmatched junction bases numbered 5, after V lost 5 bases and J lost 3 bases. The germline CDR1 and CDR2 sequences are LNHDA and SQIVND (reference sequence). For the CDR3, the DNA is TGTGCCAGTAGTTCAGTGGACAGGGAAGAGACCCAGTACTTC. This sequence encodes CASSSVDREETQYF. Using reference TRBV19 and TRBJ2-5 for the parts outside the CDR3, the full variable domain is DGGITQSPKYLFRKEGQNVTLSCEQNLNHDAMYWYRQDPGQGLRLIYYSQIVNDFQKGDIAEGYSVSREKKESFPLTVTSAQKNPTAFYLCASSSVDREETQYFGPGTRLLVL.

Details on this clonotype: It may be a read error: a sequence one base away is much more abundant. The chain carries TRBV7-2 and TRBJ2-5; D is unresolved. Per the germline V gene, CDR1 is SGHTA and CDR2 is FQGNSA. This CDR3 is 14 amino acids long. Trimming left V 5 bases short and J 9 bases short, with 19 bases between. CDR3 loop: CASSNHLTQWAQYF. In nucleotides, the CDR3 is TGTGCCAGCAGCAATCACTTGACACAATGGGCCCAGTACTTC.

The chain recombines TRBV2 with TRBJ1-1; D is unresolved. There are 13 residues in the CDR3. Germline CDR1 and CDR2: SNHLY and FYNNEI. Trimming took 7 bases from V and 1 from J, leaving 10 bases between them. The CDR3 reads CASKIEGNTEAFF. As DNA, the CDR3 is TGTGCCAGCAAGATTGAGGGGAACACTGAAGCTTTCTTT.

With regard to this clonotype: A read error may be the cause here, since a much bigger clone is one base away. This chain uses TRBV6-1 with TRBJ2-7; possible D gene TRBD1, 6 bases. This CDR3 has 13 residues. The germline gives CDR1 MNHNS, CDR2 SASEGT. V was trimmed by 6 bases and J by 6 bases, leaving 15 bases between them. The CDR3 bases are TGTGCCAGCAGATTTTTCGGGACATTCGAGCAGTACTTC. It translates to CASRFFGTFEQYF.

The rearrangement joins TRBV19 to TRBJ1-6; D remains ambiguous. Germline CDR1 is LNHDA and CDR2 is SQIVND (reference sequence). V lost 7 bases, J lost 9 bases, and 19 bases lay in between. CDR3 length: 15 residues. CDR3: CASMPAKVVGSPLHF. For the CDR3, the DNA is TGTGCCAGTATGCCGGCAAAAGTAGTGGGTTCACCCCTCCACTTT.

The chain is built from TRBV6-5 and TRBJ1-6; TRBD1 aligns across 9 bases. With 2 bases clipped from V and 0 bases from J, the junction kept 5 bases outside the gene matches. The CDR3 consists of 18 residues. CDR1 and CDR2 from the germline V gene are MNHEY and SVGAGI. This CDR3 reads CASSYLTGGSSYNSPLHF. The CDR3 DNA is TGTGCCAGCAGTTACCTTACAGGGGGCTCCTCCTATAATTCACCCCTCCACTTT.

The table lists this clonotype with a count of one. This may be a read error: a much more frequent sequence differs by one nucleotide. V usage is TRBV28 and J usage is TRBJ2-4; D remains unclear. Germline V gene lookup returns CDR1 MDHEN and CDR2 SYDVKM. The CDR3 has 13 amino acids. Trimming stripped 6 bases from V and 13 bases from J, with 19 bases between. The CDR3 loop reads CASRGVPQEAQYF. The CDR3 DNA reads TGTGCCAGCAGGGGCGTGCCCCAAGAGGCCCAGTACTTC.

This clonotype was observed a handful of times. The conserved final phenylalanine or tryptophan is absent from the CDR3, which likely points to a read error. The chain combines TRBV24-1 with TRBJ2-2; TRBD2 matches at 7 bases. The germline CDR1 and CDR2 sequences are KGHDR and SFDVKD. V lost 3 bases to trimming and J lost 7 bases; unmatched junction nucleotides: 10. This CDR3 contains 16 residues. CDR3: CATSDPLGAGVGELFL. As DNA, the CDR3 is TGTGCCACCAGTGATCCGCTAGGGGCGGGGGTCGGGGAGCTGTTTCTT.

This clonotype turned up a few times. The V call is TRBV3-1, the J call TRBJ1-2, with D possibly matching TRBD1 (6 bases). CDR1 and CDR2 from the germline V gene are LGHDT and YNNKEL (reference sequence). The germline V and J ends were trimmed by 3 bases and 7 bases, with 15 bases remaining between them. The length of the CDR3 is 14 residues. CDR3 in amino acids: CASSQAPDSAGYTF. In DNA, the CDR3 is TGTGCCAGCAGCCAGGCCCCGGACAGTGCTGGCTACACCTTC.

The sample holds a few counts of this clonotype. This rearrangement joins TRBV29-1 to TRBJ1-2, with TRBD1 as a possible D gene (6 bases). CDR3 length equals 14 residues. V lost 3 bases, J lost 5 bases, and 16 bases lay in between. CDR1 is SQVTM and CDR2 is ANQGSEA in the germline V gene. The CDR3 nucleotides are TGCAGCGTTGATTCAGGGGAAGGGTGGTATGGCTACACCTTC. Translating gives CSVDSGEGWYGYTF. The whole variable domain, remainder taken from reference TRBV29-1 and TRBJ1-2, is SAVISQKPSRDICQRGTSLTIQCQVDSQVTMMFWYRQQPGQSLTLIATANQGSEATYESGFVIDKFPISRPNLTFSTLTVSNMSPEDSSIYLCSVDSGEGWYGYTFGSGTRLTVV.

This clonotype was recorded a few times. The chain is built from TRBV30 and TRBJ2-5; 9 positions match TRBD2. J lost 3 bases, V lost 0 bases, and 5 bases had no gene match. Germline V gene data show CDR1 as GTSNPN and CDR2 as SVGIG (reference sequence). The CDR3 runs to 15 residues. The CDR3 loop reads CAWSVIGTSKETQYF. CDR3 bases: TGTGCCTGGAGTGTAATAGGGACTAGCAAAGAGACCCAGTACTTC.

CDR3: CASSVGIDRTYEQYF. DNA of the CDR3: TGTGCCAGCAGCGTAGGGATTGACAGGACCTACGAGCAGTACTTC. The chain links TRBV9 to TRBJ2-7; D might be TRBD1 (6 bases). This CDR3 contains 15 residues. Germline CDR1 is SGDLS and CDR2 is YYNGEE. Trimming stripped 0 bases from V and 2 bases from J, with 12 bases between.

This clonotype was observed many times. The chain links TRBV12-3 or TRBV12-4 to TRBJ1-1; 7 bases fit TRBD1. Germline trimming cut 4 bases from V and 5 bases from J; bases unmatched to any gene: 13. There are 16 residues in the CDR3. The CDR3 nucleotides read TGTGCCAGCAGTTCCCCACATACAGGGGTACGAACTGAAGCTTTCTTT. It encodes CASSSPHTGVRTEAFF.

This sequence joins TRBV10-3 and TRBJ1-2; 7 bases agree with TRBD1. This CDR3 has 14 residues. CDR1 is ENHRY and CDR2 is SYGVKD in the germline V gene. V lost 3 bases and J lost 2; bases outside the gene matches: 3. CDR3 DNA: TGTGCCATCAGTGAATCGGACAGGAACTATGGCTACACCTTC. It codes for CAISESDRNYGYTF.

This clonotype has a handful of counts. This rearrangement joins TRBV7-9 to TRBJ1-6, with no clear D. The V gene lost 6 bases and the J gene lost 7 bases, with 22 bases spanning the gap. CDR3 length: 17 residues. CDR1 and CDR2 from the germline V gene are SEHNR and FQNEAQ (reference sequence). Here the CDR3 reads CASRGGDGTFNNSPLHF. CDR3 nucleotide sequence: TGTGCCAGCAGAGGAGGTGACGGCACATTCAACAATTCACCCCTCCACTTT.

This chain connects TRBV30 to TRBJ1-1; no firm D call. The ends were cut back, 2 bases at V and 0 bases at J, with 7 bases in the middle. CDR1 is GTSNPN, CDR2 SVGIG, per germline (reference sequence). CDR3 length equals 13 residues. The CDR3 region is CAWSTDVNTEAFF. The DNA for the CDR3 is TGTGCCTGGAGTACGGACGTGAACACTGAAGCTTTCTTT.

This clonotype showed up many times. The chain couples TRBV5-1 to TRBJ2-7; no clear D. Germline V lookup: CDR1 SGHRS, CDR2 YFSETQ. This CDR3 region has 12 residues. V dropped 5 bases and J dropped 3 bases, with 9 bases sitting between them. Written as DNA, the CDR3 is TGCGCCAGCAGTAAGAACAACTACGAGCAGTACTTC. This codes for CASSKNNYEQYF.

This clonotype was seen only a few times. V is TRBV9 and J is TRBJ2-5; no clear D gene. Per germline, CDR1 SGDLS and CDR2 YYNGEE. Deletions cut 0 bases from V and 1 base from J, with 13 bases between. CDR3 size: 16 residues. The CDR3 DNA reads as TGTGCCAGCAGCGTAGCTCCCCACCGGAGCCAAGAGACCCAGTACTTC. Protein product: CASSVAPHRSQETQYF.

This clonotype was detected ten times or more. The V call is TRBV28, the J call TRBJ2-7; tentative D call: TRBD1 (6 bases). CDR3 length: 15 residues. Deletions cut 5 bases from V and 2 bases from J, with 16 bases between. Per germline, CDR1 MDHEN and CDR2 SYDVKM. The CDR3: CASSQGPPNTYEQYF. In nucleotides, the CDR3 is TGTGCCAGCAGTCAGGGGCCTCCCAATACCTACGAGCAGTACTTC.

This clonotype was found many times. The chain couples TRBV20-1 to TRBJ1-6; perhaps TRBD1 as D (5 bases). CDR3 size: 15 residues. Trimming removed 4 bases at V and 2 bases at J, with 12 bases between. Per the germline V gene, CDR1 is DFQATT and CDR2 is SNEGSKA (reference sequence). CDR3 DNA: TGCAGTGCTAAGGGGACGGAAACCTATAATTCACCCCTCCACTTT. Protein product: CSAKGTETYNSPLHF.